This T cell receptor beta chain originates from a study of blood T cells in healthy people across ages. Every participating donor contributed roughly 10 milliliters of peripheral blood through a draw. This clonotype turned up a few times. Then a second PCR, running about 6 to 12 cycles, was carried out with a sample-barcoded 5' primer and a J-beta primer mix. In TCRdb, the 5' RACE reads were re-called with MiXCR into one record per CDR3 protein. The sample shows over 600,000 distinct CDR3 sequences, about 46% of them seen only once. Sequencing used blood. This TCR came from a man at least 80 years old in good health.

The DNA of the CDR3 is TGTGCCAGCAGCTATGACAGGAGACGCACAGATACGCAGTATTTT. Its protein product is CASSYDRRRTDTQYF. This rearrangement joins TRBV7-2 to TRBJ2-3, with a weak D call TRBD1 (6 bases). CDR3 size: 15 residues. V lost 4 bases and J lost 1, with 12 bases in between. CDR1 is SGHTA, CDR2 FQGNSA, per germline.